The 7 T cell receptor beta chains below all came from one sample that was sequenced in a study of cytomegalovirus exposure and HLA in healthy donors. PCR employed 60 Vbeta and 13 Jbeta primers. Assay: immunoSEQ multiplex PCR; the TCRdb copy retains only in-frame clones and omits some. The sample has about 210,000 clones, less than 90% seen once. The sample consisted of PBMCs. The receptors originated from a woman aged 25 to 45 in good health and CMV-seronegative.

The CDR3 coding sequence is TGTGCCAGCAGCCAAGTTGGTCCAGGTTCCTACGAGCAGTACTTC. Residues: CASSQVGPGSYEQYF. The J gene is TRBJ2-7, the V gene TRBV4-2; D unresolved. V was pared by 1 base and J by 1 base, with 11 bases between. This CDR3 has 15 residues. Germline assignment: CDR1 LGHNA and CDR2 YNFKEQ.

The chain has TRBV4-2 and TRBJ2-7; D is ambiguous. The CDR3 loop spans 15 amino acids. With 0 bases removed from V and 3 bases from J, the gap between germline ends came to 12 bases. CDR1 is LGHNA and CDR2 is YNFKEQ in the germline V gene. The CDR3 coding sequence is TGTGCCAGCAGCCAAGATCTTCGACATCGCTACGAGCAGTACTTC. Its protein product is CASSQDLRHRYEQYF.

The chain is built from TRBV2 and TRBJ1-1; 7 positions agree with TRBD1. The germline V gene has CDR1 SNHLY and CDR2 FYNNEI. Trimming took 8 bases from V and 2 from J; bases not matched to a gene: 8. There are 14 residues in the CDR3. Here the CDR3 reads CASGTRDRNTEAFF. CDR3 coding DNA: TGTGCCAGCGGAACCCGGGACAGAAACACTGAAGCTTTCTTT.

The chain carries TRBV29-1 and TRBJ1-2; D may be TRBD1 (6 bases). Trimming left V 4 bases short and J 10 bases short, with 16 bases between. The CDR3 runs to 12 residues. Germline V CDR1 and CDR2: SQVTM, ANQGSEA. The CDR3 DNA follows: TGCAGCGTTGGGACAGAGGCGGTTGTCTACACCTTC. Encoded protein: CSVGTEAVVYTF.

The chain recombines TRBV5-1 with TRBJ2-3; 11 bases fit TRBD2. The V segment lost 2 bases and the J segment 4 bases; nucleotides outside the gene matches: 6. From germline, CDR1 is SGHRS and CDR2 YFSETQ. This CDR3 region has 16 residues. Here the CDR3 reads CASSFLTSGKADTQYF. The CDR3, as DNA: TGCGCCAGCAGCTTCCTGACTAGCGGGAAAGCAGATACGCAGTATTTT.

Here the CDR3 DNA reads TGCAGTGCTAGACAGGGTGGGGAGCAGTACTTC. Translating it yields CSARQGGEQYF. V gene TRBV20-1 combines with J gene TRBJ2-7, with a tentative D call TRBD1 (5 bases). This CDR3 comprises 11 residues. Germline V lookup: CDR1 DFQATT, CDR2 SNEGSKA (reference sequence). Trimming cost V 2 bases and J 7 bases, with 9 bases left between them.

The chain couples TRBV7-8 to TRBJ1-5, with 7 nucleotides matching TRBD1. The germline CDR1 and CDR2 sequences are SGHVS and FQNEAQ. CDR3 length: 15 amino acids. V dropped 5 bases and J dropped 5; count of bases not matched to a gene: 9. CDR3 region: CASSPGTDLYQPQHF. The CDR3 bases are TGTGCCAGCAGCCCAGGGACAGATCTTTATCAGCCCCAGCATTTT.